A selection of T cell receptor beta chains follows, all from one sample in a study of blood T cell repertoires in COVID-19. TCRdb's copy holds only in-frame clones and misses some; the assay was immunoSEQ multiplex PCR. This table holds tens of thousands of clones, about 82% found once. Specimen: peripheral blood. The receptors were sampled from a man in his 60s in a cohort sampled during active COVID-19. Both conserved end residues are part of each CDR3. D genes are given only for firm matches. Clone size, where shown, is once, few, many, or a class for clones that have expanded.

TRBJ2-7 | TRBD2 | TRBV4-1 | - | CASSQPPGGEGTSLTRSYEQYF | TGCGCCAGCAGCCAACCGCCGGGGGGAGAGGGGACTAGTCTAACGAGATCCTACGAGCAGTACTTC
TRBJ2-7 | TRBD2 | TRBV7-6 | - | CASSSQSQGGRTYEQYF | TGTGCCAGCAGCTCACAGTCCCAGGGCGGGAGGACCTACGAGCAGTACTTC
TRBJ2-7 | TRBD2 | TRBV27 | - | CASRSPGLVIF | TGTGCCAGCAGATCTCCGGGACTAGTAATTTTC
TRBJ2-2 | - | TRBV9 | - | CASSPSTSGELFF | TGTGCCAGCAGCCCTTCGACTAGCGGGGAGCTGTTTTTT
TRBJ2-5 | - | TRBV19 | - | CASSPNRKETQYF | TGTGCCAGTAGTCCAAACAGAAAAGAGACCCAGTACTTC
TRBJ1-1 | TRBD1 | TRBV6-2/TRBV6-3 | - | CASSYSLDRSNPEAFF | TGTGCCAGCAGTTACTCATTGGACAGGTCCAACCCTGAAGCTTTCTTT
TRBJ2-1 | TRBD1 | TRBV7-2 | - | CASSSQSGDRVFF | TGTGCCAGCAGCTCCCAAAGCGGGGACAGGGTCTTCTTC
TRBJ1-6 | TRBD1 | TRBV4-3 | - | CASSQDKNRGPSPLHF | TGCGCCAGCAGCCAAGATAAAAACAGGGGCCCTTCACCCCTCCACTTT
TRBJ1-1 | TRBD1 | TRBV16 | - | CASSQAGTEIEAFF | TGTGCCAGCAGCCAAGCCGGGACAGAAATTGAAGCTTTCTTT
TRBJ2-7 | - | TRBV28 | - | CASSSVPSSYEQYF | TGTGCCAGCAGTTCCGTTCCCAGCTCCTACGAGCAGTACTTC
TRBJ1-5 | - | TRBV19 | once | CASSIAGVSQPQHF | TGTGCCAGTAGTATCGCAGGTGTAAGTCAGCCCCAGCATTTT
TRBJ1-1 | TRBD1 | TRBV7-9 | - | CASSIRQGGAFF | TGTGCCAGCAGCATACGACAGGGGGGGGCTTTCTTT
TRBJ1-2 | - | TRBV5-4 | - | CASSSRGSNYGYTF | TGTGCCAGCAGCTCCAGGGGTTCTAACTATGGCTACACCTTC
TRBJ1-1 | - | TRBV6-5 | - | CASSYSRRTEAFF | TGTGCCAGCAGTTACTCGCGGCGCACTGAAGCTTTCTTT
TRBJ1-1 | - | TRBV7-8 | - | CASSRSFSEEAFF | TGTGCCAGCAGCCGTTCCTTTTCGGAGGAAGCTTTCTTT
TRBJ2-1 | TRBD2 | TRBV4-2 | - | CASSEATSGRLNEQFF | TGTGCCAGCAGCGAGGCCACTAGCGGGAGGCTTAATGAGCAGTTCTTC
TRBJ1-5 | - | TRBV28 | - | CASSLRGGTSNQPQHF | TGTGCCAGCAGTTTACGCGGGGGTACGAGCAATCAGCCCCAGCATTTT
TRBJ1-2 | - | TRBV25-1 | - | CASSVTRGMSGYTF | TGTGCCAGCAGTGTAACCCGAGGGATGAGTGGCTACACCTTC
TRBJ2-2 | TRBD2 | TRBV6-4 | - | CANCKAGGPGGELFF | TGTGCCAATTGCAAAGCGGGGGGGCCCGGCGGGGAGCTGTTTTTT
TRBJ2-3 | TRBD2 | TRBV4-3 | - | CASSLGGISIDTQYF | TGCGCCAGCTCCCTGGGGGGGATCTCAATCGATACGCAGTATTTT
TRBJ2-3 | - | TRBV5-1 | - | CASSAGDTSTDTQYF | TGCGCCAGCAGCGCGGGGGACACTAGCACAGATACGCAGTATTTT
TRBJ1-5 | - | TRBV28 | few | CASSLFVPNQPQHF | TGTGCCAGCAGTTTGTTTGTTCCTAATCAGCCCCAGCATTTT
TRBJ1-5 | TRBD1 | TRBV28 | - | CASGRQGRNQPQHF | TGTGCCAGCGGTAGACAGGGGCGGAATCAGCCCCAGCATTTT
TRBJ2-1 | TRBD2 | TRBV5-6 | many | CASSDLAGGMRNEQFF | TGTGCCAGCAGCGATTTAGCGGGGGGGATGAGAAATGAGCAGTTCTTC
TRBJ2-6 | - | TRBV30 | - | CAWSRGRGAGANVLTF | TGTGCCTGGAGCCGGGGCAGGGGCGCTGGGGCCAACGTCCTGACTTTC
TRBJ1-3 | - | TRBV7-9 | - | CASRTGGAQGNTIYF | TGTGCCAGCAGAACCGGGGGGGCACAAGGAAACACCATATATTTT
TRBJ2-1 | TRBD2 | TRBV7-9 | - | CASSPRWGRATDEQFF | TGTGCCAGCAGCCCCCGTTGGGGGAGGGCCACCGATGAGCAGTTCTTC
TRBJ2-3 | TRBD1 | TRBV7-9 | - | CASGPGTGGTDTQYF | TGTGCCAGCGGTCCCGGGACAGGGGGGACAGATACGCAGTATTTT
TRBJ2-1 | TRBD1 | TRBV6-2/TRBV6-3 | few | CASSYPRGRLGNEQFF | TGTGCCAGCAGTTACCCCAGGGGGCGCTTGGGCAATGAGCAGTTCTTC
TRBJ2-5 | - | TRBV20-1 | - | CSASGGHWETQYF | TGCAGTGCTAGTGGGGGGCATTGGGAGACCCAGTACTTC
TRBJ1-2 | TRBD1 | TRBV19 | - | CASSPGTGGFTF | TGTGCCAGTAGTCCGGGGACAGGGGGCTTCACCTTC
TRBJ2-7 | TRBD1 | TRBV27 | - | CASSLKGTGGGLYEQYF | TGTGCCAGCAGTTTAAAGGGGACAGGAGGTGGGCTCTACGAGCAGTACTTC
TRBJ2-1 | TRBD1 | TRBV19 | - | CASSMGQAYNEQFF | TGTGCCAGTAGTATGGGACAGGCATACAATGAGCAGTTCTTC
TRBJ2-2 | - | TRBV10-2 | - | CASIRGSDTGELFF | TGCGCCAGCATTCGGGGGAGCGACACCGGGGAGCTGTTTTTT
TRBJ2-6 | - | TRBV3-1/TRBV3-2 | - | CASSQDLRAAGANVLTF | TGTGCCAGCAGCCAAGATTTGCGGGCGGCTGGGGCCAACGTCCTGACTTTC
TRBJ1-4 | - | TRBV19 | - | CASSTGKATNEKLFF | TGTGCCAGTAGTACAGGGAAGGCAACTAATGAAAAACTGTTTTTT
TRBJ2-7 | TRBD1 | TRBV11-2 | - | CASSLGGGTGQYF | TGTGCCAGCAGCTTAGGAGGTGGGACAGGGCAGTACTTC
TRBJ2-2 | TRBD2 | TRBV5-1 | - | CASSSTGTSVTGELFF | TGCGCCAGCAGTTCTACCGGGACTAGCGTCACCGGGGAGCTGTTTTTT
TRBJ2-7 | - | TRBV7-2 | - | CASSLAGGHNPYEQYF | TGTGCCAGCAGCTTAGCGGGGGGGCATAACCCCTACGAGCAGTACTTC
TRBJ2-1 | - | TRBV10-2 | - | CASSGRGSSYNEQFF | TGCGCCAGCAGTGGTCGCGGCAGTTCCTACAATGAGCAGTTCTTC
TRBJ1-2 | TRBD1 | TRBV5-4 | - | CASSYQGDYGYTF | TGTGCCAGCAGCTACCAGGGGGACTATGGCTACACCTTC